This entry lists 23 T cell receptor beta chains sequenced from one sample in a study of breast tumors, draining lymph nodes, adjacent tissues. Axillary draining lymph nodes of breast cancer patients supplied the node samples. MiXCR was run by TCRdb on the multiplex PCR reads, yielding one entry per CDR3 protein. This sample has fewer than 90,000 distinct CDR3 sequences, with approximately 31% found just once. Sequences were obtained from axillary lymph node tissue. These receptors were obtained from a female donor with breast cancer. Some clones in this sample may be carry-over from other donors' samples.

This clonotype was found many times. This CDR3 is CSVVARTEAFF. The CDR3 DNA reads as TGCAGCGTTGTAGCGAGAACTGAAGCTTTCTTT. The V call is TRBV29-1, the J call TRBJ1-1; D is unresolved. Germline V gene sequence: CDR1 SQVTM, CDR2 ANQGSEA. The CDR3 covers 11 residues. V dropped 4 bases and J dropped 5 bases, with 8 bases sitting between them.

The chain employs TRBV6-2 or TRBV6-3 and TRBJ1-5; D gene unclear. CDR1 MNHEY and CDR2 SVGEGT come from the germline V gene. Trimming left V 5 bases short and J 5 bases short, with 10 bases between. The CDR3 sequence is 13 residues long. Here the CDR3 reads CASSPAPYQPQHF. The CDR3 coding sequence is TGTGCCAGCAGTCCTGCACCCTATCAGCCCCAGCATTTT.

This clonotype was counted many times. The V and J genes are TRBV25-1 and TRBJ2-1; the D gene is possibly TRBD2 (6 bases). Trimming removed 7 bases at V and 0 bases at J, with 10 bases between. This CDR3 spans 14 amino acids. CDR1 MGHDK and CDR2 SYGVNS come from the germline V gene. The CDR3: CASISGYSYNEQFF. The DNA of the CDR3 is TGTGCCAGCATTAGCGGTTACTCCTACAATGAGCAGTTCTTC.

A few counts support this clonotype. The chain has TRBV25-1 and TRBJ1-1, with a possible D match to TRBD1 (5 bases). CDR1 and CDR2 (germline): MGHDK, SYGVNS. V lost 7 bases, J lost 1 base, and 13 bases lay in between. There are 14 residues in the CDR3. As DNA, the CDR3 is TGTGCCAGCATCCCTACGACAGCGAACACTGAAGCTTTCTTT. This codes for CASIPTTANTEAFF.

This clonotype was observed a single time. This may arise from a read error, as a much more abundant clone is one base away. This chain uses TRBV5-1 with TRBJ2-5; D might be TRBD1 or TRBD2, each matching 7 bases. CDR1 SGHRS and CDR2 YFSETQ come from the germline V gene. The CDR3 consists of 14 residues. As DNA, the CDR3 is TGCGCCAGCAGCATCGGTAGGGGGCGGGAGACCGAGTACTTC. It encodes CASSIGRGRETEYF.

This clonotype was observed many times. This chain connects TRBV5-6 to TRBJ2-7; TRBD1 matches at 9 bases. This CDR3 region has 15 residues. From germline, CDR1 is SGHDT and CDR2 YYEEEE. The junction had 12 bases not matched to a gene; V was cut back by 6 bases and J by 5 bases. CDR3 amino acids: CASTFGGTGSHEQYF. Here the CDR3 DNA reads TGTGCCAGCACTTTTGGGGGGACAGGGTCCCACGAGCAGTACTTC.

V and J are TRBV15 and TRBJ1-5; TRBD1 aligns across 8 bases. This CDR3 contains 16 residues. From germline, CDR1 is LNHNV and CDR2 YYDKDF (reference sequence). The V segment lost 5 bases and the J segment 2 bases; nucleotides outside the gene matches: 8. The CDR3 DNA reads as TGTGCCACCAGCCCAAGCCAGGGGGCCGGCAATCAGCCCCAGCATTTT. This translates into CATSPSQGAGNQPQHF.

This clonotype appeared many times. The V and J genes are TRBV3-1 and TRBJ2-2; D ambiguous. V was trimmed by 0 bases and J by 4 bases, leaving 12 bases between them. This CDR3 has 16 residues. Per germline, CDR1 LGHDT and CDR2 YNNKEL (reference sequence). The CDR3 loop is CASSQDPRLVTGELFF. CDR3 sequence (DNA): TGTGCCAGCAGCCAAGACCCTCGTCTGGTCACCGGGGAGCTGTTTTTT.

This clonotype was counted many times. The chain links TRBV19 to TRBJ1-2; D is perhaps TRBD1 (5 bases). V gave up 11 bases and J gave up 8 bases, with 18 bases separating them. Germline values: CDR1 LNHDA, CDR2 SQIVND (reference sequence). CDR3 length equals 12 residues. The CDR3 sequence is CAGGGGIRGYTF. CDR3 sequence (DNA): TGTGCCGGCGGCGGGGGGATCAGGGGCTACACCTTC. Drawing the rest from reference TRBV19 and TRBJ1-2, the complete variable domain is DGGITQSPKYLFRKEGQNVTLSCEQNLNHDAMYWYRQDPGQGLRLIYYSQIVNDFQKGDIAEGYSVSREKKESFPLTVTSAQKNPTAFYLCAGGGGIRGYTFGSGTRLTVV.

The chain joins TRBV11-2 to TRBJ2-5, with 9 positions matching TRBD2. In germline, CDR1 is SGHAT, CDR2 FQNNGV. This CDR3 has 18 amino acids. With 1 base clipped from V and 2 bases from J, the junction kept 11 bases outside the gene matches. CDR3 in amino acids: CASSLVGSGLAGQETQYF. The CDR3 nucleotides are TGTGCCAGCAGCTTAGTCGGGAGTGGGCTAGCGGGACAAGAGACCCAGTACTTC.

This clonotype was seen ten or more times. The V gene is TRBV6-1, the J gene TRBJ1-4; D is uncertain. The CDR3 extends over 16 amino acids. Trimming left V 4 bases short and J 0 bases short, with 12 bases between. CDR1 MNHNS and CDR2 SASEGT come from the germline V gene. CDR3 sequence reads: CASSGPDTATNEKLFF. In DNA form, the CDR3 reads TGTGCCAGCAGTGGACCTGACACTGCAACTAATGAAAAACTGTTTTTT.

This clonotype was found many times. The V and J genes are TRBV9 and TRBJ2-7; a possible D gene is TRBD2 (6 bases). The length of the CDR3 is 16 residues. Germline lookup yields CDR1 SGDLS and CDR2 YYNGEE. Trimming took 0 bases from V and 0 from J, leaving 13 bases between them. CDR3 nucleotides: TGTGCCAGCAGCGTAGATGGGACTTACTTCTCCTACGAGCAGTACTTC. Translated: CASSVDGTYFSYEQYF.

The table lists this clonotype with many counts. The chain is built from TRBV19 and TRBJ2-3; a weak D match, TRBD2 (5 bases). This CDR3 is built from 13 residues. The V end was cut by 5 bases, the J end by 4 bases, with 10 bases between. Germline V lookup: CDR1 LNHDA, CDR2 SQIVND (reference sequence). This CDR3 is CASSGTSADTQYF. The CDR3 DNA is TGTGCCAGTAGTGGTACTAGTGCAGATACGCAGTATTTT.

This clonotype came up many times. The V and J genes are TRBV14 and TRBJ2-5, with no clear D. The CDR3 sequence is 14 residues long. V was clipped by 5 bases and J by 4 bases, with 14 bases between them. Germline CDR1 reads SGHDN; CDR2 reads FVKESK. The CDR3 reads CASSIPGSLETQYF. The CDR3 nucleotides are TGTGCCAGCAGCATCCCGGGCTCCCTAGAGACCCAGTACTTC.

The sample holds many counts of this clonotype. The CDR3: CASSSPGTALTPQHF. The CDR3 DNA follows: TGTGCCAGTAGTTCCCCCGGGACCGCACTCACGCCCCAGCATTTT. This chain links TRBV19 with TRBJ1-5; tentatively, D is TRBD1 (5 bases). Germline lookup yields CDR1 LNHDA and CDR2 SQIVND (reference sequence). The CDR3 totals 15 residues. Trimming removed 5 bases from V and 9 bases from J, with 20 bases in between.

This clonotype was counted at least ten times. The chain carries TRBV4-3 and TRBJ2-2; 10 bases align to TRBD2. The trim removed 1 base at V and 7 bases at J, leaving 12 bases unmatched. The CDR3 loop spans 18 amino acids. Germline V gives CDR1 LGHNA, CDR2 YSLEER. The DNA of the CDR3 is TGCGCCAGCAGCCAAGGGGCCCTGGGGAGCGGGAGGGGCGGGGAGCTGTTTTTT. Protein sequence: CASSQGALGSGRGGELFF.

This clonotype was counted at least ten times. The rearrangement links TRBV3-1 to TRBJ1-2; a possible D gene is TRBD1 (5 bases). Trimming shortened V by 2 bases and J by 7 bases, and 14 bases separated the two germline ends. Germline V lookup: CDR1 LGHDT, CDR2 YNNKEL (reference sequence). This CDR3 contains 14 residues. The chain's CDR3 is CASSQNAGRGGYTF. The CDR3 DNA reads as TGTGCCAGCAGCCAAAATGCAGGGCGGGGTGGCTACACCTTC.

The J gene is TRBJ2-3, the V gene TRBV5-1, with 7 nucleotides matching TRBD1. This CDR3 is built from 13 residues. Germline CDR1 and CDR2: SGHRS and YFSETQ. V was pared by 2 bases and J by 11 bases, with 8 bases of the junction left unmatched. The CDR3, as DNA: TGCGCCAGCAGCTTAGGGACAGTAAATGAGCAGTATTTT. It codes for CASSLGTVNEQYF. The variable domain in full, with the rest retrieved from reference TRBV5-1 and TRBJ2-3, is KAGVTQTPRYLIKTRGQQVTLSCSPISGHRSVSWYQQTPGQGLQFLFEYFSETQRNKGNFPGRFSGRQFSNSRSEMNVSTLELGDSALYLCASSLGTVNEQYFGPGTRLTVL.

This clonotype occurred many times. The chain employs TRBV6-2 or TRBV6-3 and TRBJ2-7; D gene unclear. The V gene's germline CDR1 is MNHEY and CDR2 SVGEGT. V was shortened by 4 bases and J by 1 base, with 2 bases between the two germline ends. CDR3 length equals 11 residues. CDR3 in amino acids: CASSWSYEQYF. The CDR3 nucleotides are TGTGCCAGCAGTTGGTCCTACGAGCAGTACTTC.

This clonotype has ten or more counts. The chain joins TRBV19 to TRBJ1-5, with a tentative D call TRBD1 (6 bases). Germline V gene sequence: CDR1 LNHDA, CDR2 SQIVND (reference sequence). V was trimmed by 3 bases and J by 4 bases, leaving 10 bases between them. CDR3 length equals 14 residues. CDR3 coding DNA: TGTGCCAGTAGTATTAGAGGGGGTAATCAGCCCCAGCATTTT. Translated, it gives CASSIRGGNQPQHF.

The chain recombines TRBV5-1 with TRBJ2-2, with D unresolved. Germline lookup yields CDR1 SGHRS and CDR2 YFSETQ. This CDR3 has 12 residues. V lost 6 bases and J lost 1, with 4 bases in between. DNA of the CDR3: TGCGCCAGCAACGTGAACACCGGGGAGCTGTTTTTT. Amino acid sequence: CASNVNTGELFF.

This clonotype was observed many times. The rearrangement links TRBV5-6 to TRBJ1-6, with 10 bases fitting TRBD1. Losses at the gene ends were 3 bases for V and 10 bases for J; bases not matched to a gene: 1. The CDR3 extends over 13 amino acids. CDR1 is SGHDT and CDR2 is YYEEEE in the germline V gene. The CDR3 sequence: CASSWTGGSPLHF. CDR3 in DNA: TGTGCCAGCAGCTGGACAGGGGGATCACCCCTCCACTTT.

A word on this clonotype: An end of the junction differs from the germline gene, which may be a read error. This sequence joins TRBV5-1 and TRBJ1-5; D gene ambiguous. Per the germline V gene, CDR1 is SGHRS and CDR2 is YFSETQ. The CDR3 loop spans 8 amino acids. CDR3 sequence reads: CASSPQEF. CDR3 sequence (DNA): TGCGCCAGCAGCCCCCAGGAATTC. Looking up the rest from reference TRBV5-1 and TRBJ1-5 gives the full variable domain: KAGVTQTPRYLIKTRGQQVTLSCSPISGHRSVSWYQQTPGQGLQFLFEYFSETQRNKGNFPGRFSGRQFSNSRSEMNVSTLELGDSALYLCASSPQEFGDGTRLSIL.